This TCR beta chain appears in the sequencing data of a study of blood T cell repertoires in COVID-19. Repertoires were generated with immunoSEQ multiplex PCR, while TCRdb's copy carries only in-frame clones and drops some. Of over 85,000 clones listed, more than 75% are singletons. Germline V gives CDR1 GTSNPN, CDR2 SVGIG (reference sequence). The CDR3 is 15 residues long. The germline V and J ends were trimmed by 2 bases and 0 bases, with 8 bases remaining between them. This TCR was sampled from a human donor in a cohort sampled during active COVID-19. Material: peripheral blood. The chain employs TRBV30 and TRBJ1-6; tentatively, D is TRBD1 (5 bases). Here the CDR3 DNA reads TGTGCCTGGAGTTTTACAGGCTCCTATAATTCACCCCTCCACTTT. It specifies CAWSFTGSYNSPLHF.